This record covers a single TCR beta chain. This sample is drawn from a study of patients and donors after allogeneic stem cell transplantation. The CDR3 runs 12 residues. Losses at the gene ends were 5 bases for V and 12 bases for J; bases not matched to a gene: 6. Germline CDR1 is SGHTA and CDR2 is FQGNSA. TCRdb reprocessed the RT-PCR reads with MiXCR, giving one entry per CDR3 protein. The sample consists of approximately 8,000 distinct CDR3 sequences, under 14% of them appearing once. J is TRBJ2-1 and V is TRBV7-2, with 8 bases matching TRBD1. The clonotype comes from a human donor who was either an allogeneic HSCT recipient or a stem cell or donor lymphocyte infusion donor (not recorded which). It is not recorded whose cells these are; they may come from a transplant donor. Sequencing was done on a sample of blood, either unsorted or a sorted T cell fraction (not recorded which). The CDR3 DNA reads TGTGCCAGCAGCCGGGACAGGCCCCCGCAGTTCTTC. Translating it yields CASSRDRPPQFF.